This T cell receptor beta chain is from a study of blood T cell repertoires in COVID-19. Study background: Acute and convalescent COVID-19 specimens originated in the United States, Italy and Spain. Sample material is recorded as cDNA or gDNA derived from T cells, B-cell-depleted T cells, or PBMCs.

CDR1 is SGHVS, CDR2 FNYEAQ, per germline. Trimming cost V 1 base and J 2 bases, with 12 bases left between them. The CDR3 spans 16 residues. This clone was detected only once. Repertoires were generated with immunoSEQ multiplex PCR, while TCRdb's copy carries only in-frame clones and drops some. Of around 75,000 clones in the sample, about four fifths were seen once. The sequenced sample was peripheral blood. V is TRBV7-6 and J is TRBJ2-1; possible D gene TRBD1, 5 bases. This TCR derives from a woman aged 80 or older with active or convalescent COVID-19. The CDR3 here is CASSLVGGQPYNEQFF. In DNA form, the CDR3 reads TGTGCCAGCAGCTTAGTCGGCGGACAACCCTACAATGAGCAGTTCTTC. Drawing the rest from reference TRBV7-6 and TRBJ2-1, the complete variable domain is GAGVSQSPRYKVTKRGQDVALRCDPISGHVSLYWYRQALGQGPEFLTYFNYEAQQDKSGLPNDRFSAERPEGSISTLTIQRTEQRDSAMYRCASSLVGGQPYNEQFFGPGTRLTVL.